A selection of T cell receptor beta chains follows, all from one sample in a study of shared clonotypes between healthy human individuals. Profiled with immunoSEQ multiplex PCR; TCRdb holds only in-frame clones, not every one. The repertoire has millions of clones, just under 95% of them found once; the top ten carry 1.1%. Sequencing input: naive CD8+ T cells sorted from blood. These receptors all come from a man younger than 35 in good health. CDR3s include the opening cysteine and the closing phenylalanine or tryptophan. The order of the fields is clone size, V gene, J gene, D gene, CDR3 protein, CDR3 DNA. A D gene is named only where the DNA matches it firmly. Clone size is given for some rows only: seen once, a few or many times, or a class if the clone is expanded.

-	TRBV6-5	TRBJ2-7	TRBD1	CASSYSDRGYEQYF	TGTGCCAGCAGTTATTCCGACAGGGGCTACGAGCAGTACTTC
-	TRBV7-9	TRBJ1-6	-	CASSSTPVALESPLHF	TGTGCCAGCAGCTCGACCCCGGTGGCATTGGAGTCACCCCTCCACTTT
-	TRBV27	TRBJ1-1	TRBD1	CASSLLGTGTEAFF	TGTGCCAGCAGTTTATTAGGGACAGGTACTGAAGCTTTCTTT
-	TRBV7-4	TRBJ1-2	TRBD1	CASSSRDREVDGYTF	TGTGCCAGCAGCTCTAGGGACAGGGAAGTGGATGGCTACACCTTC
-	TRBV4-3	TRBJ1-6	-	CASSQIWGADSPLHF	TGCGCCAGCAGCCAGATTTGGGGGGCTGATTCACCCCTCCACTTT
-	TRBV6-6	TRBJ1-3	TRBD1	CASSSTGVGNTIYF	TGTGCCAGCAGTTCGACAGGGGTTGGAAACACCATATATTTT
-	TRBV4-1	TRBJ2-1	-	CASSLGYMGADYNEQFF	TGCGCCAGCAGCCTAGGCTACATGGGGGCGGACTACAATGAGCAGTTCTTC
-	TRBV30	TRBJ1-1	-	CAWTVAGNTEAFF	TGTGCCTGGACTGTGGCAGGGAACACTGAAGCTTTCTTT
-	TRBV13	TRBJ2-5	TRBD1	CASTPTGGEGETQYF	TGTGCCAGCACCCCGACAGGGGGCGAAGGAGAGACCCAGTACTTC
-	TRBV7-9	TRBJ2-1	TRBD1	CASSVGQNSYNEQFF	TGTGCCAGCAGCGTGGGACAGAACTCCTACAATGAGCAGTTCTTC
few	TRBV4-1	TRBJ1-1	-	CASSQVPGSRTEAFF	TGCGCCAGCAGCCAAGTCCCCGGTTCCAGAACTGAAGCTTTCTTT
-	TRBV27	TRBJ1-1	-	CASSLLGVQGNTEAFF	TGTGCCAGCAGTTTATTAGGGGTCCAGGGGAACACTGAAGCTTTCTTT
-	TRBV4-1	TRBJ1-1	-	CASRRGDTEAFF	TGCGCCAGCAGGAGGGGGGACACTGAAGCTTTCTTT
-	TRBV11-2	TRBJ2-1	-	CASSLDGIGVGVEQFF	TGTGCCAGCAGCTTAGATGGAATAGGAGTCGGTGTTGAGCAGTTCTTC
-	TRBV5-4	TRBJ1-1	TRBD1	CASSFTGARGTEAFF	TGTGCCAGCAGCTTCACAGGGGCGCGGGGCACTGAAGCTTTCTTT
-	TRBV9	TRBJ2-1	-	CASSVEVSGDYNEQFF	TGTGCCAGCAGCGTAGAGGTTAGCGGAGACTACAATGAGCAGTTCTTC
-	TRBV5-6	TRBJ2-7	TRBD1	CASSLVGQVYEQYF	TGTGCCAGCAGCTTGGTGGGACAGGTGTACGAGCAGTACTTC
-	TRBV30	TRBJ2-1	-	CAWSVGRNNEQFF	TGTGCCTGGAGCGTTGGACGCAACAATGAGCAGTTCTTC
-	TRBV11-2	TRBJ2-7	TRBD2	CASSLERLAGGHEQYF	TGTGCCAGCAGCTTAGAACGACTAGCGGGGGGTCACGAGCAGTACTTC
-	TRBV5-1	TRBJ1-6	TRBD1	CASSLEGQSSYNSPLHF	TGCGCCAGCAGCTTGGAGGGACAGAGCTCCTATAATTCACCCCTCCACTTT
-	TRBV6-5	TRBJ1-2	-	CATGSVYGYTF	TGTGCCACGGGGTCAGTCTATGGCTACACCTTC
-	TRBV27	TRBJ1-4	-	CASSLSEKLFF	TGTGCCAGCAGTTTATCTGAAAAACTGTTTTTT
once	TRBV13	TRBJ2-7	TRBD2	CASSPAGTRVTHEQYF	TGTGCCAGCAGCCCCGCCGGGACTAGGGTAACCCACGAGCAGTACTTC
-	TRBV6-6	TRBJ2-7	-	CASTKTPLTVSYEQYF	TGTGCCAGCACCAAAACCCCTCTTACAGTCAGTTACGAGCAGTACTTC
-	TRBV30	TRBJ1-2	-	CAWGNPEAGVNYGYTF	TGTGCCTGGGGCAACCCCGAAGCGGGGGTTAACTATGGCTACACCTTC
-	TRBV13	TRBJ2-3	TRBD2	CASSFPSGGYTQYF	TGTGCCAGCAGCTTCCCTAGCGGGGGCTATACGCAGTATTTT
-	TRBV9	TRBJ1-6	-	CASSDSTGPRSPLHF	TGTGCCAGCAGCGACTCTACAGGGCCTCGTTCACCCCTCCACTTT
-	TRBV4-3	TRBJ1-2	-	CASSQAGGGDYGYTF	TGCGCCAGCAGCCAAGCGGGTGGAGGGGACTATGGCTACACCTTC
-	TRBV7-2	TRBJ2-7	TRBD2	CASSFLAGLASYEQYF	TGTGCCAGCAGCTTTCTAGCGGGACTGGCCTCCTACGAGCAGTACTTC
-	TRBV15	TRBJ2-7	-	CATSSGRSPYEQYF	TGTGCCACCAGCAGCGGCAGAAGCCCCTACGAGCAGTACTTC
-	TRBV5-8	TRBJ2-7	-	CASRGSYEQYF	TGTGCCAGCAGAGGCAGCTACGAGCAGTACTTC
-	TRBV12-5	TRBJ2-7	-	CASGLRLGQVGSYEQYF	TGTGCTAGTGGTTTGCGTCTTGGGCAAGTGGGCTCCTACGAGCAGTACTTC
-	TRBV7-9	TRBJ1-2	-	CAGSLDRGPHDYGYTF	TGTGCCGGCAGCTTAGATCGAGGTCCCCATGACTATGGCTACACCTTC
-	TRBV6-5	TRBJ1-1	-	CASSYWVGHTEAFF	TGTGCCAGCAGTTACTGGGTAGGGCACACTGAAGCTTTCTTT
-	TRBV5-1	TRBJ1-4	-	CASSLVPGVVEDEKLFF	TGCGCCAGCAGCTTGGTTCCGGGGGTCGTCGAGGATGAAAAACTGTTTTTT
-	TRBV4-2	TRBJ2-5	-	CASSQEISLAGTLQETQYF	TGTGCCAGCAGCCAAGAGATTAGTTTGGCAGGGACCCTCCAAGAGACCCAGTACTTC
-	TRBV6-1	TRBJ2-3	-	CASSAASVFGTDTQYF	TGTGCCAGCAGTGCCGCTAGCGTTTTTGGCACAGATACGCAGTATTTT
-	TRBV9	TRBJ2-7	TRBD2	CASSAYSGRAGEQYF	TGTGCCAGCAGCGCATACAGCGGGAGGGCCGGCGAGCAGTACTTC
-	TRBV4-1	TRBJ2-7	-	CASSALEPGGGEQYF	TGCGCCAGCAGCGCACTAGAGCCAGGGGGAGGTGAGCAGTACTTC
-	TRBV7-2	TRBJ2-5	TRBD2	CASSATSGGASETQYF	TGTGCCAGCAGCGCGACTAGCGGGGGGGCTTCTGAGACCCAGTACTTC
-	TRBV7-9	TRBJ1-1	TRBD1	CASSYPGQGGNTEAFF	TGTGCCAGCAGTTATCCGGGACAGGGGGGGAACACTGAAGCTTTCTTT